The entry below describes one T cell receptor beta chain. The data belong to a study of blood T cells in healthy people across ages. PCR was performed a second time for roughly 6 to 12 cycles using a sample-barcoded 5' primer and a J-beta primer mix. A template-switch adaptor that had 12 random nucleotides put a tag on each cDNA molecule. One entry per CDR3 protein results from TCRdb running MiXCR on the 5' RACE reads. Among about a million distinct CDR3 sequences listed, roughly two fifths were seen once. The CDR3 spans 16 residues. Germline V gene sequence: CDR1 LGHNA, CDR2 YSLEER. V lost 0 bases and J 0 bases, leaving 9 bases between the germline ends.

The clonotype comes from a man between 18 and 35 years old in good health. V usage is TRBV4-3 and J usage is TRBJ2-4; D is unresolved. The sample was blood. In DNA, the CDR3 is TGCGCCAGCAGCCAAGATCCAGGTCCAGCCAAAAACATTCAGTACTTC. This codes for CASSQDPGPAKNIQYF.